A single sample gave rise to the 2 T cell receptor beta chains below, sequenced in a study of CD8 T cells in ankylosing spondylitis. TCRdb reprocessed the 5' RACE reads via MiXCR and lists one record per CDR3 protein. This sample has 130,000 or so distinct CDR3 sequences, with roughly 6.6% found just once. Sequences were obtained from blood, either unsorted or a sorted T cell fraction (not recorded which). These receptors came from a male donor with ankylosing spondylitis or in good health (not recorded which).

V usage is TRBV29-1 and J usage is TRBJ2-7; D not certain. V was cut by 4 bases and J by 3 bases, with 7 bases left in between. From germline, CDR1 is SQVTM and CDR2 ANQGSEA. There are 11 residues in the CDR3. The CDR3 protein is CSVALHYEQYF. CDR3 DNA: TGCAGCGTTGCGCTCCACTACGAGCAGTACTTC.

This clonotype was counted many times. This chain's CDR3 is CASGLGGGPSTDTQYF. The DNA for the CDR3 is TGTGCTAGTGGTCTGGGGGGGGGCCCTAGCACAGATACGCAGTATTTT. The genes are TRBV12-5 and TRBJ2-3, with D possibly matching TRBD2 (7 bases). The CDR3 is 16 amino acids. V was pared by 5 bases and J by 0 bases, with 15 bases between. CDR1 and CDR2 from the germline V gene are LGHNT and FRNRAP.